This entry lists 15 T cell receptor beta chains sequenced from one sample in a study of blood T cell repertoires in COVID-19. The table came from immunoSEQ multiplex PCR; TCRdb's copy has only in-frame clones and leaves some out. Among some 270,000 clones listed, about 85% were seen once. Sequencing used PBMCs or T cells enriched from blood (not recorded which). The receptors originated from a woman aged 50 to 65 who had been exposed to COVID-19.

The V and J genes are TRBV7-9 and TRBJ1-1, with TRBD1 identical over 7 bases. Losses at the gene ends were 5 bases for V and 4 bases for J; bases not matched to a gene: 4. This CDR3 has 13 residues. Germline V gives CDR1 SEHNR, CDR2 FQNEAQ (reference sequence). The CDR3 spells CASSHDRVTEAFF. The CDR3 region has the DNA TGTGCCAGCAGCCACGACAGGGTCACTGAAGCTTTCTTT.

The CDR3 is CASTDSYNEQFF. CDR3 bases: TGTGCCAGCACAGACAGCTACAATGAGCAGTTCTTC. The chain joins TRBV25-1 to TRBJ2-1; tentative D call: TRBD1 (5 bases). The CDR3 is 12 amino acids. Trimming took off 7 bases at V and 3 bases at J, with 7 bases between the two ends. CDR1 is MGHDK, CDR2 SYGVNS, per germline.

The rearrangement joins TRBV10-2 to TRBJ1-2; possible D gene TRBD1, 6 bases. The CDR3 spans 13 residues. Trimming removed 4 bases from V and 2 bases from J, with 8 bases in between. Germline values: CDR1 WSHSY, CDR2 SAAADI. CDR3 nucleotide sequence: TGCGCCAGCAGTGCCGACAGGAACTATGGCTACACCTTC. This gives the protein CASSADRNYGYTF.

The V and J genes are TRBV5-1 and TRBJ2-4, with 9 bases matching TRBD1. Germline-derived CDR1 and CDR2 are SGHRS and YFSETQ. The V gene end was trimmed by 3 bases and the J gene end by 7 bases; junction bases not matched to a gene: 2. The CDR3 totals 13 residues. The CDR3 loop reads CASSSGQGNIQYF. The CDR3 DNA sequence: TGCGCCAGCAGCTCGGGACAGGGTAACATTCAGTACTTC. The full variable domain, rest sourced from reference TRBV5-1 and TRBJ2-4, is KAGVTQTPRYLIKTRGQQVTLSCSPISGHRSVSWYQQTPGQGLQFLFEYFSETQRNKGNFPGRFSGRQFSNSRSEMNVSTLELGDSALYLCASSSGQGNIQYFGAGTRLSVL.

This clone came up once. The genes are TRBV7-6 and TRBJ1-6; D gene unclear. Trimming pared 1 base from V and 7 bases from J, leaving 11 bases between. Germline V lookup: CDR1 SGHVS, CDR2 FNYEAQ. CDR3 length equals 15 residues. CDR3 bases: TGTGCCAGCAGCTTAGGTGGAGGGTCCAATTCACCCCTCCACTTT. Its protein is CASSLGGGSNSPLHF.

In nucleotides, the CDR3 is TGCGCCAGCAGCCTCGGACAGGTCAAGTACTTC. Its protein is CASSLGQVKYF. The chain combines TRBV5-1 with TRBJ2-5; 7 bases are a match to TRBD1. Trimming removed 4 bases from V and 12 bases from J; junction bases left unmatched: 6. The CDR3 length is 11 residues. CDR1 is SGHRS, CDR2 YFSETQ, per germline.

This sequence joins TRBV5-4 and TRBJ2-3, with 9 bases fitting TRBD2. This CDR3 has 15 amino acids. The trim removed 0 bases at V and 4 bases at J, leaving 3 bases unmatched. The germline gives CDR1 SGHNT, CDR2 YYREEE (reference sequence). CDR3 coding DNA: TGTGCCAGCAGCTTGGCTAGCGGGGACGCAGATACGCAGTATTTT. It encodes CASSLASGDADTQYF.

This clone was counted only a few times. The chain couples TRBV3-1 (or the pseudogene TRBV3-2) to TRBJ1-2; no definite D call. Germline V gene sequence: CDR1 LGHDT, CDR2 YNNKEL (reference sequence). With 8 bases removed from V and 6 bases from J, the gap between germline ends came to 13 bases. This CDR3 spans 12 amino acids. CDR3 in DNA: TGTGCCAGCTCGACATTCGAGAATGGCTACACCTTC. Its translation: CASSTFENGYTF.

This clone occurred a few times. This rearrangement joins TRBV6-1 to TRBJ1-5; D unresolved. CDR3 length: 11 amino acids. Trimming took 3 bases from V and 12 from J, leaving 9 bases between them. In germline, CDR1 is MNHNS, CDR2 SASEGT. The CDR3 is CASSDWRVQHF. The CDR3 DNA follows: TGTGCCAGCAGTGATTGGCGGGTCCAGCATTTT.

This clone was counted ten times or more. CDR3 nucleotide sequence: TGTGCCAGCAGTTTACGGACAGGCCGGCTGGTGCCTTTCTTT. Its translation: CASSLRTGRLVPFF. J is TRBJ1-1 and V is TRBV28; 7 bases match TRBD1. Germline trimming cut 2 bases from V and 12 bases from J; bases unmatched to any gene: 12. The CDR3 is 14 amino acids. Germline V CDR1 and CDR2: MDHEN, SYDVKM.

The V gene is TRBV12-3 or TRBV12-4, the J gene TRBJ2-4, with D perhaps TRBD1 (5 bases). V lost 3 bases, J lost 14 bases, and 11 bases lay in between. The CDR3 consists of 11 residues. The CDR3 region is CASSLTERKYF. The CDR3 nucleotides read TGTGCCAGCAGTTTGACAGAGCGCAAGTACTTC.

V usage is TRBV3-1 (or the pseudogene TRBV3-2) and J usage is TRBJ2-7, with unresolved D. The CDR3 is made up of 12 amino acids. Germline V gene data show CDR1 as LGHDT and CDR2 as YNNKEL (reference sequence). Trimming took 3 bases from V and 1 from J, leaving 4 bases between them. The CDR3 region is CASSQSSYEQYF. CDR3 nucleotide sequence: TGTGCCAGCAGCCAGTCATCCTACGAGCAGTACTTC.

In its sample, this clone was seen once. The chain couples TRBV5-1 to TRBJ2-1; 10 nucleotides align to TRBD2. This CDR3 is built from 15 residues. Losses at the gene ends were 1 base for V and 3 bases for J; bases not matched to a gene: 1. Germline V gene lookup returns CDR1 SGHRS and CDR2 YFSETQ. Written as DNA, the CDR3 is TGCGCCAGCAGCTTGCCTAGCGGGGGCTACAATGAGCAGTTCTTC. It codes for CASSLPSGGYNEQFF.

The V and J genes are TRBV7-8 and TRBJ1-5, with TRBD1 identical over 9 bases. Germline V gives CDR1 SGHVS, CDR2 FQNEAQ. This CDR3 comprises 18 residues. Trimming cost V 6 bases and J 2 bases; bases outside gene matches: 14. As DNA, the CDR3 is TGTGCCAGCAGAGAAGGGACAGGGACCCGTGGTGGCAATCAGCCCCAGCATTTT. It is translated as CASREGTGTRGGNQPQHF.

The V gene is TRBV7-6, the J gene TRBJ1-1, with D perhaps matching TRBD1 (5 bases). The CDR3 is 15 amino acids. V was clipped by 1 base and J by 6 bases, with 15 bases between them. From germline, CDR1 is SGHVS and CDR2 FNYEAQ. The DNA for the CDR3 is TGTGCCAGCAGCTTAGAGGCCGCTTCGGGGGCTGAAGCTTTCTTT. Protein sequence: CASSLEAASGAEAFF.